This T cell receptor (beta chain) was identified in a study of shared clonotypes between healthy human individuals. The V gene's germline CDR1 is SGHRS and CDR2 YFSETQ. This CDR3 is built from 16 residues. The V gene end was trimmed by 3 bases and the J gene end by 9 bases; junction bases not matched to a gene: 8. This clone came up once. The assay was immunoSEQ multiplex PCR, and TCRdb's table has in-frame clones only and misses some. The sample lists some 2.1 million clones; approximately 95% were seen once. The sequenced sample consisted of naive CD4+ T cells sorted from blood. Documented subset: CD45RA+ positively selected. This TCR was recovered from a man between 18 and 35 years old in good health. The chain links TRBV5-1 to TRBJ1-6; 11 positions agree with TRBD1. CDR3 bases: TGCGCCAGCAGCTCACTAGGACAGGGGGCTTCTTCACCCCTCCACTTT. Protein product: CASSSLGQGASSPLHF.